This TCR beta chain was profiled in a study of cytomegalovirus exposure and HLA in healthy donors (dated by TCRdb to 2017 to 2019). At the level of the whole study: According to a later analysis, the 120 or so validation repertoires were produced on the same platform as the approximately 620 repertoires of the first cohort. The study aimed to test whether signatures of past pathogen exposure could be identified by cataloging public T cell receptors. A separate validation cohort of 100 to 150 different subjects was used in addition to the 666-subject first cohort. The study combined high-throughput TCR immunosequencing, statistical association of individual TCRs with disease status, and machine learning to predict cytomegalovirus infection status.

Summary of the overall study and its limitations: In both the original and validation cohorts, the classifier was reported to diagnose cytomegalovirus status with high specificity and sensitivity. The validation cohort had no HLA typing available for a later analysis, so co-occurrence within that cohort was assessed over all 130 or so repertoires. According to the authors, the approach could potentially be generalized to other disease states and immunological phenotypes. Of the cluster scores, approximately 95% were above 0 in a later analysis, which found that TCRs clustered in the first cohort also tended to co-occur in the approximately 130 validation repertoires. The study listed 164 TCR beta chains as associated with cytomegalovirus. While some public TCRs were present in many individuals, most TCR sequences turned up only very rarely across donors. In vitro tests confirmed that a few of the cytomegalovirus-associated TCR beta chains recognize cytomegalovirus antigens.

Libraries were constructed by the immunoSEQ multiplex PCR assay. The paper's data handling went like this. A statistical classification framework was built to diagnose cytomegalovirus status from the catalog of TCR beta chain sequences. In its TCRdb copy, this immuneACCESS table keeps in-frame sequences only and misses some clones. Where compared with another copy, unresolved V genes explain less than half of these, and the others have no known cause. For V, J and clone size, that table is used; D and trimming come from the DNA. Across this sample there are about 110,000 clones, with approximately 86% seen only once. The ten largest clones take up approximately 2.9% of the sample. This clone was detected once. Its binding antigen is unknown. The sample holds no much larger clone one base away, and base qualities are not on file. V is cut by 3 bases and J by 13 bases, and the space between the germline ends is 12 bases. CDR1 and CDR2, per the germline V gene (reference sequence), are DFQATT and SNEGSKA. The CDR3 goes from the cysteine to the phenylalanine over 10 residues. Left in the record is the CDR3 DNA by itself, 30 bases read in frame from the first base.

The donors were included in the validation cohort of some 120 subjects, a group kept apart from the roughly 680-subject first cohort. Sequenced: PBMCs. This clonotype was sampled from a young woman in good health and CMV-seronegative. Recombination linked TRBV20-1 to TRBJ1-1; the D gene is not confidently resolved. The CDR3 region reads CSASREGGFF. The DNA is TGCAGTGCTAGTAGGGAGGGTGGTTTCTTT.